This T cell receptor beta chain came from a study of blood T cell repertoires in COVID-19. Background on the study: The origin of the acute and convalescent COVID-19 samples was the United States, Italy and Spain. PBMCs, B-cell-depleted T cells, or T cells were the source of the cDNA or gDNA that made up the material.

Authors' processing steps: It was from reference gene primer amplification that nucleated cell counts were estimated. The protocol was immunoSEQ multiplex PCR, while the TCRdb copy is restricted to in-frame clones and leaves out a portion. V and J calls and clone size follow that table, whereas D and trimming were derived from the DNA. The sample has approximately 150,000 clones, approximately 86% seen once. The germline V gene has CDR1 SGHVS and CDR2 FNYEAQ. The J segment lost 0 bases and the V segment lost 3 bases, leaving 1 base of the junction unmatched. The CDR3 sequence is 14 residues long. The chain couples TRBV7-6 to TRBJ2-7; TRBD2 matches at 8 bases. Source material: peripheral blood. This TCR came from an older woman who had recovered from COVID-19. In DNA form, the CDR3 reads TGTGCCAGCAGCTTCGGGGGGGACTCCTACGAGCAGTACTTC. It is translated as CASSFGGDSYEQYF. Together with reference TRBV7-6 and TRBJ2-7, the CDR3 gives the full variable domain: GAGVSQSPRYKVTKRGQDVALRCDPISGHVSLYWYRQALGQGPEFLTYFNYEAQQDKSGLPNDRFSAERPEGSISTLTIQRTEQRDSAMYRCASSFGGDSYEQYFGPGTRLTVT.